The clone carrying this T cell receptor beta chain was detected ten times or more. The antigen remains undetermined. The data belong to a study of T-cell memory formation after mild COVID-19. Across the study: TCR clusters were largely donor specific.

This CDR3 comprises 15 residues. V lost 6 bases, J lost 3 bases, and 8 bases stayed unmatched. Study findings and constraints: Prior to infection, memory already included some responding clones, suggesting cross-reactive memory joined.

TCR alpha and TCR beta cDNA libraries with sample barcodes and UMIs came from 5'RACE using constant-segment primers. TCRdb fed the 5' RACE reads into MiXCR, producing one record per CDR3 protein. Counted here are approximately 340,000 distinct CDR3 sequences, more than 15% occurring once; the ten biggest clones make up approximately 20%. The clonotype comes from a man aged 18 to 30 who had mild COVID-19 (a few samples of this study predate the infection). Cell type and time point are not known. Sample: PBMCs or a T cell subset sorted from them (not recorded which). The rearrangement joins TRBV12-3 or TRBV12-4 to TRBJ2-7; 10 bases align to TRBD2. CDR3 nucleotides: TGTGCCAGCAGCCCTACAATAGCGGGGGGCTACGAGCAGTACTTC. Amino acids: CASSPTIAGGYEQYF.